These 6 T cell receptor beta chains came from one sample sequenced in a study of beta chain features in type 1 diabetes. The antigens for these receptors are not known. Study observations and caveats: There was a moderate but significant shortening of TCRB CDR3s in all four CD4+ subsets of Type 1 diabetes patients.

Reverse transcribing all isolated RNA meant expressed TCRB transcripts were sequenced. Produced via immunoSEQ multiplex PCR; TCRdb's table is partial and in-frame only. This table holds some 640,000 clones, about 14% found once. Sample: naive CD4+ T cells from blood. The receptors shown here come from a man aged 18 to 29 with type 1 diabetes.

The V and J genes are TRBV19 and TRBJ1-1; maybe TRBD1 (5 bases). CDR1 is LNHDA and CDR2 is SQIVND in the germline V gene (reference sequence). The CDR3 is made up of 15 amino acids. V shed 4 bases and J shed 1 base, with 13 bases lying between them. CDR3 region: CASSNPPGRNTEAFF. The CDR3 nucleotides are TGTGCCAGTAGTAACCCCCCAGGGAGGAACACTGAAGCTTTCTTT.

This chain links TRBV25-1 with TRBJ1-2; D is uncertain. CDR1 and CDR2 from the germline V gene are MGHDK and SYGVNS. Trimming removed 2 bases at V and 8 bases at J, with 15 bases between. The CDR3 length is 14 residues. Here the CDR3 reads CASSEVEWSGGYTF. The DNA for the CDR3 is TGTGCCAGCAGTGAAGTCGAGTGGTCTGGAGGCTACACCTTC.

The gene calls are TRBV5-1 and TRBJ2-2; possible D gene TRBD2, 6 bases. Trimming took off 0 bases at V and 0 bases at J, with 6 bases between the two ends. In germline, CDR1 is SGHRS, CDR2 YFSETQ. This CDR3 region has 15 residues. CDR3 sequence: CASSLGLANTGELFF. DNA for the CDR3: TGCGCCAGCAGCTTGGGACTAGCGAACACCGGGGAGCTGTTTTTT.

This sequence joins TRBV7-2 and TRBJ1-2, with 8 bases fitting TRBD1. Per the germline V gene, CDR1 is SGHTA and CDR2 is FQGNSA. The V segment lost 5 bases and the J segment 2 bases; nucleotides outside the gene matches: 7. This CDR3 region has 15 residues. CDR3 residues: CASSQRQGTNYGYTF. CDR3 bases: TGTGCCAGCAGCCAGAGACAGGGGACGAACTATGGCTACACCTTC.

This clone showed up just a few times. The chain employs TRBV6-5 and TRBJ1-6; 9 bases fit TRBD1. The CDR3 runs to 15 residues. CDR1 is MNHEY, CDR2 SVGAGI, per germline. Germline trimming cut 2 bases from V and 9 bases from J; bases unmatched to any gene: 5. The CDR3 reads CASSYKQGAGSPLHF. CDR3 sequence (DNA): TGTGCCAGCAGTTACAAACAGGGGGCGGGTTCACCCCTCCACTTT.

The chain uses TRBV7-3 and TRBJ1-1, with D possibly matching TRBD1 (6 bases). The CDR3 loop spans 16 amino acids. V lost 5 bases, J lost 1 base, and 17 bases lay in between. CDR1 is SGHTA, CDR2 FQGTGA, per germline. Here the CDR3 DNA reads TGTGCCAGCAGCCCCACAAACAGGGACAAGAACACTGAAGCTTTCTTT. Protein: CASSPTNRDKNTEAFF.